This T cell receptor (beta chain) stems from a study of T cell responses to AZD1222 COVID-19 vaccine. Findings of the study overall: Donors in the cohort were predominantly white British and more often female, and clonal diversity was possibly underestimated. The span of vaccine-associated CD4 TCRs extended across spike, with dominance at 160-218 and 743-854. Increases in Spike-specific TCR breadth and depth were seen after two AZD1222 doses.

Of note for this clone: Its antigen is unidentified.

TCRdb's copy holds only in-frame clones and misses some; the assay was immunoSEQ multiplex PCR. The repertoire holds approximately 80,000 clones, with around 90% as singletons. The material was peripheral blood, obtained on day 0 of AZD1222 vaccination. This TCR was recovered from an adult in good health.

This CDR3 is CASSLATGKANQPQHF. CDR3 sequence (DNA): TGTGCCAGCAGCTTGGCGACAGGGAAGGCCAATCAGCCCCAGCATTTT. The chain recombines TRBV5-5 with TRBJ1-5; 7 bases align to TRBD1. CDR1 is SGHKS, CDR2 YYEKEE, per germline (reference sequence). V gave up 0 bases and J gave up 3 bases; unmatched junction bases: 6. The CDR3 consists of 16 residues. Drawing the rest from reference TRBV5-5 and TRBJ1-5, the complete variable domain is DAGVTQSPTHLIKTRGQQVTLRCSPISGHKSVSWYQQVLGQGPQFIFQYYEKEERGRGNFPDRFSARQFPNYSSELNVNALLLGDSALYLCASSLATGKANQPQHFGDGTRLSIL.